The 30 T cell receptor beta chains reported below all come from one sample, sequenced in a study of regulatory T cells in long-lasting Graves disease. Libraries of TCR beta came from iRepertoire HTBI primers plus Arm-PCR of CDR3 regions. One entry per CDR3 protein results from TCRdb running MiXCR on the multiplex PCR reads. Here the sample spans more than 400,000 distinct CDR3 sequences, about a sixth being singletons. The time point here: newly diagnosed GD, antithyroid drugs for less than 3 months. The TCR library was made from RNA that had been extracted from PBMCs in TRIzol. This same sample was also part of a study on T cells in Graves' hyperthyroidism and ophthalmopathy.

The specimen was peripheral blood mononuclear cells (PBMCs), collected at new diagnosis, from a patient treated with antithyroid drugs. These receptors were collected from a woman aged 25 to 39 with Graves disease.

The chain employs TRBV11-3 and TRBJ2-1, with 12 bases lining up with TRBD2. Unmatched junction bases numbered 1, after V lost 1 base and J lost 6 bases. The germline CDR1 and CDR2 sequences are SGHNT and YENEEA. CDR3 size: 15 residues. CDR3 in DNA: TGTGCCAGCAGCTTAGCTAGCGGGAGGGGCAATGAGCAGTTCTTC. Encoded protein: CASSLASGRGNEQFF.

The chain's CDR3 is CASSYGIPAPDQPQHF. As DNA, the CDR3 is TGTGCCAGCAGTTACGGCATCCCGGCCCCGGATCAGCCCCAGCATTTT. V is TRBV6-5 and J is TRBJ1-5; D not certain. V lost 2 bases and J lost 5, with 16 bases in between. From germline, CDR1 is MNHEY and CDR2 SVGAGI. The CDR3 is 16 residues long.

This clonotype has at least ten counts. The V and J genes are TRBV6-1 and TRBJ2-5; tentatively, D is TRBD2 (6 bases). The CDR3 is 15 residues long. In germline, CDR1 is MNHNS, CDR2 SASEGT. Deletions cut 5 bases from V and 4 bases from J, with 17 bases between. As DNA, the CDR3 is TGTGCCAGCAGTCGACTTAGCGGAGTGGGAGAGACCCAGTACTTC. Amino acid sequence: CASSRLSGVGETQYF.

This clonotype was recorded at least ten times. The chain uses TRBV2 and TRBJ1-6; 7 bases are a match to TRBD1. V shed 3 bases and J 3 bases; nucleotides not matched to a gene: 2. Germline CDR1 SNHLY, CDR2 FYNNEI. The CDR3 has 15 residues. CDR3 region: CASSDRDSYNSPLHF. The CDR3 DNA sequence: TGTGCCAGCAGTGACCGGGACAGCTATAATTCACCCCTCCACTTT.

This clonotype has a count of ten or more. This chain joins TRBV7-2 and TRBJ2-5; a weak D match, TRBD1 (5 bases). V was trimmed by 2 bases and J by 4 bases, leaving 8 bases between them. The CDR3 length is 13 residues. The germline gives CDR1 SGHTA, CDR2 FQGNSA. Here the CDR3 reads CASSLMQGETQYF. Here the CDR3 DNA reads TGTGCCAGCAGCTTAATGCAGGGAGAGACCCAGTACTTC.

Notes on this clonotype: This likely came from a read error, as a far larger clone is one base away. This chain connects TRBV6-2 or TRBV6-3 to TRBJ2-3; D might be TRBD1 or TRBD2, each matching 6 bases. The DNA end is a closer match to TRBJ2-5, so the J assignment may be wrong. The CDR3 runs 14 residues. Germline V CDR1 and CDR2: MNHEY, SVGEGT. Here the CDR3 DNA reads TGTGCCAGCAGTTTACGTTTAGGGGGGGAGACCCAGTACTTC. It codes for CASSLRLGGETQYF.

The rearrangement joins TRBV10-1 to TRBJ2-2; D gene ambiguous. Trimming left V 3 bases short and J 5 bases short, with 7 bases between. In germline, CDR1 is WNHNN, CDR2 SYGVQD (reference sequence). This CDR3 is 13 amino acids long. CDR3 in amino acids: CASSESWTGELFF. The CDR3 nucleotides are TGCGCCAGCAGTGAAAGCTGGACCGGGGAGCTGTTTTTT.

At least ten counts were recorded for this clonotype. The chain carries TRBV6-1 and TRBJ1-1; possibly TRBD1 for D (5 bases). CDR3 size: 13 residues. Germline V gene lookup returns CDR1 MNHNS and CDR2 SASEGT. V was shortened by 10 bases and J by 0 bases, with 12 bases between the two germline ends. The CDR3 DNA reads as TGTGCCACTACGTGGGGGATGAACACTGAAGCTTTCTTT. Protein product: CATTWGMNTEAFF.

Ten or more counts support this clonotype. The rearrangement links TRBV6-1 to TRBJ1-1, with TRBD1 as a possible D gene (6 bases). Per germline, CDR1 MNHNS and CDR2 SASEGT. The CDR3 extends over 13 amino acids. The V end was cut by 6 bases, the J end by 3 bases, with 11 bases between. The DNA for the CDR3 is TGTGCCAGCAGACAGGGTTTGGACACTGAAGCTTTCTTT. As protein: CASRQGLDTEAFF.

This clonotype appeared a few times. The chain links TRBV4-1 to TRBJ2-1, with 14 bases identical to TRBD2. This CDR3 region has 17 residues. J was trimmed by 0 bases and V by 4 bases; bases with no gene match: 2. Germline CDR1 MGHRA, CDR2 YSYEKL. CDR3 bases: TGCGCCAGCAGCCGCGGGACTAGCGGGGGCTCCTACAATGAGCAGTTCTTC. It is translated as CASSRGTSGGSYNEQFF.

About this clonotype: At one end, the junction sequence differs from germline, possibly due to a read error. The V gene is TRBV18, the J gene TRBJ2-2, with TRBD2 as a possible D gene (6 bases). The CDR3 spans 16 residues. Germline V gene lookup returns CDR1 KGHSH and CDR2 LQKENI. This chain's CDR3 is CASSPPAGFYGGELCF. The CDR3 nucleotides read TGTGCCAGCTCACCACCGGCAGGGTTCTATGGCGGGGAGCTGTGTTTT.

This clonotype was detected many times. The rearrangement links TRBV7-2 to TRBJ2-2, with 7 bases fitting TRBD2. There are 16 residues in the CDR3. V was pared by 1 base and J by 1 base, with 3 bases of the junction left unmatched. Germline CDR1 and CDR2: SGHTA and FQGNSA. The CDR3, as DNA: TGTGCCAGCAGCTTAGAGGGCGGGAGGAACACCGGGGAGCTGTTTTTT. Residues: CASSLEGGRNTGELFF.

This clonotype has at least ten counts. The chain has TRBV10-3 and TRBJ2-1, with 10 bases matching TRBD1. This CDR3 spans 16 amino acids. V trimming: 11 bases; J trimming: 7 bases; junction bases outside the gene matches: 17. The germline CDR1 and CDR2 sequences are ENHRY and SYGVKD. CDR3 amino acids: CAAGTPGQGPENEQFF. DNA for the CDR3: TGTGCCGCCGGGACGCCGGGACAGGGGCCTGAAAATGAGCAGTTCTTC.

This clonotype occurred a few times. The gene calls are TRBV28 and TRBJ2-1, with TRBD1 as a possible D gene (6 bases). The CDR3 has 16 amino acids. Germline values: CDR1 MDHEN, CDR2 SYDVKM. The V end was cut by 1 base, the J end by 5 bases, with 15 bases between. CDR3 sequence reads: CASSLLDSVVHNEQFF. CDR3 DNA sequence: TGTGCCAGCAGTTTATTGGACAGCGTCGTACACAATGAGCAGTTCTTC.

At least ten counts were recorded for this clonotype. This sequence joins TRBV6-1 and TRBJ1-1, with TRBD1 matching over 7 bases. Germline assignment: CDR1 MNHNS and CDR2 SASEGT. This CDR3 region has 17 residues. Germline trimming cut 7 bases from V and 6 bases from J; bases unmatched to any gene: 20. As DNA, the CDR3 is TGTGCCAGCATGGGTTCGAACAGGGGCGATGGAGCGTCTGAAGCTTTCTTT. Translated: CASMGSNRGDGASEAFF.

This clonotype was observed a handful of times. The V call is TRBV10-3, the J call TRBJ2-5; D perhaps matches TRBD2 (5 bases). V was pared by 1 base and J by 5 bases, with 11 bases between. Germline CDR1 is ENHRY and CDR2 is SYGVKD. The length of the CDR3 is 14 residues. For the CDR3, the DNA is TGTGCCATCAGTGAGTTCGGAGGCGCCGAGACCCAGTACTTC. It yields the protein CAISEFGGAETQYF.

The sample holds a few counts of this clonotype. The rearrangement links TRBV25-1 to TRBJ2-1; 8 nucleotides line up with TRBD1. Per the germline V gene, CDR1 is MGHDK and CDR2 is SYGVNS. The CDR3 has 14 amino acids. The V and J ends lost 4 bases and 6 bases, in that order; junction bases with no gene match: 5. CDR3 sequence: CASSAYRGVNEQFF. The CDR3 DNA reads as TGTGCCAGCAGTGCGTACAGGGGGGTCAATGAGCAGTTCTTC.

The table lists this clonotype with a few counts. The chain couples TRBV5-1 to TRBJ1-2; unclear D gene. Trimming cost V 3 bases and J 3 bases, with 12 bases left between them. The CDR3 covers 14 residues. Germline CDR1 SGHRS, CDR2 YFSETQ. CDR3 DNA: TGCGCCAGCAGCTCGGACCTGACCCACTATGGCTACACCTTC. It is translated as CASSSDLTHYGYTF.

This clonotype has ten or more counts. This rearrangement joins TRBV2 to TRBJ2-1; D gene unclear. The CDR3 totals 10 residues. Trimming took off 4 bases at V and 7 bases at J, with 2 bases between the two ends. Germline loops: CDR1 SNHLY, CDR2 FYNNEI. This chain's CDR3 is CASSGNEQFF. In nucleotides, the CDR3 is TGTGCCAGCAGTGGGAATGAGCAGTTCTTC.

This clonotype was seen many times. The chain couples TRBV7-9 to TRBJ1-1; D possibly corresponds to TRBD1 (6 bases). Per germline, CDR1 SEHNR and CDR2 FQNEAQ (reference sequence). The CDR3 spans 14 residues. Trimming stripped 5 bases from V and 8 bases from J, with 18 bases between. Written as DNA, the CDR3 is TGTGCCAGCAGCCCGCCCAGGGGTAGAGAGGAAGCTTTCTTT. Its translation: CASSPPRGREEAFF.

A few counts support this clonotype. The chain has TRBV5-1 and TRBJ2-6; 8 nucleotides agree with TRBD1. The CDR3 has 16 amino acids. The germline V gene encodes CDR1 SGHRS and CDR2 YFSETQ. Trimming took 3 bases from V and 12 from J; bases not matched to a gene: 14. The CDR3 DNA reads TGCGCCAGCAGCTACTCGACAGGGGCCCCTGTTGGCGTCCTGACTTTC. This gives the protein CASSYSTGAPVGVLTF.

This clonotype was counted many times. The chain uses TRBV24-1 and TRBJ1-1, with no clear D. The ends were cut back, 6 bases at V and 1 base at J, with 11 bases in the middle. Germline V gene sequence: CDR1 KGHDR, CDR2 SFDVKD. The CDR3 length is 14 residues. This chain's CDR3 is CATSSATSNTEAFF. The CDR3 bases are TGTGCCACCAGTTCGGCCACTTCGAACACTGAAGCTTTCTTT.

This rearrangement joins TRBV6-2 or TRBV6-3 to TRBJ2-3; the D gene is possibly TRBD2 (7 bases). Trimming removed 9 bases at V and 8 bases at J, with 24 bases between. Germline V gene sequence: CDR1 MNHEY, CDR2 SVGEGT. This CDR3 has 15 residues. The CDR3: CASSGREGGPVTQYF. DNA for the CDR3: TGTGCCAGTAGTGGGAGGGAGGGGGGGCCTGTTACGCAGTATTTT.

This clonotype has at least ten counts. This chain connects TRBV7-3 to TRBJ2-2, with 11 bases identical to TRBD2. This CDR3 comprises 15 residues. Germline V lookup: CDR1 SGHTA, CDR2 FQGTGA. Losses at the gene ends were 5 bases for V and 5 bases for J; bases not matched to a gene: 4. This chain's CDR3 is CASSPGLAETGELFF. The CDR3 region has the DNA TGTGCCAGCAGCCCGGGACTAGCGGAGACCGGGGAGCTGTTTTTT. Variable domain in full (rest from reference TRBV7-3 and TRBJ2-2): GAGVSQTPSNKVTEKGKYVELRCDPISGHTALYWYRQSLGQGPEFLIYFQGTGAADDSGLPNDRFFAVRPEGSVSTLKIQRTERGDSAVYLCASSPGLAETGELFFGEGSRLTVL.

As regards this clonotype: This could be a read error, since a much larger clone is one nucleotide away. This chain uses TRBV7-2 with TRBJ2-7; 8 bases line up with TRBD2. V was pared by 4 bases and J by 5 bases, with 10 bases of the junction left unmatched. The length of the CDR3 is 15 residues. Germline CDR1 reads SGHTA; CDR2 reads FQGNSA. In DNA, the CDR3 is TGTGCCAGCAGCTCCGGGGGGGGAGGATCCCACGAGCAGTACTTC. This codes for CASSSGGGGSHEQYF.

This clonotype has a handful of counts. This chain connects TRBV4-1 to TRBJ1-1; D gene unclear. Germline CDR1 reads MGHRA; CDR2 reads YSYEKL. CDR3 length: 16 residues. The V end lost 1 base, the J end lost 5 bases, and 17 bases lay between the germline ends. The CDR3 is CASSQGGRTIRTEAFF. The CDR3 nucleotides are TGCGCCAGCAGCCAAGGAGGCAGGACTATACGGACTGAAGCTTTCTTT.

This clonotype was seen repeatedly, ten times or more. The chain links TRBV5-6 to TRBJ1-1; 10 bases fit TRBD1. The junction had 4 bases not matched to a gene; V was cut back by 4 bases and J by 4 bases. In germline, CDR1 is SGHDT, CDR2 YYEEEE. CDR3 length: 14 residues. Written as DNA, the CDR3 is TGTGCCAGCAGCGACGACAGGGGGCCCACTGAAGCTTTCTTT. Translating it yields CASSDDRGPTEAFF. Looking up the rest from reference TRBV5-6 and TRBJ1-1 gives the full variable domain: DAGVTQSPTHLIKTRGQQVTLRCSPKSGHDTVSWYQQALGQGPQFIFQYYEEEERQRGNFPDRFSGHQFPNYSSELNVNALLLGDSALYLCASSDDRGPTEAFFGQGTRLTVV.

The table lists this clonotype with many counts. One end of the junction does not line up with germline, which may come from a read error. The rearrangement joins TRBV7-7 to TRBJ2-5; D is unresolved. Germline values: CDR1 SSHAT, CDR2 FNYEAQ (reference sequence). CDR3 length equals 11 residues. The CDR3 DNA sequence: TGTGCTAGCAGCCCAGAAAAATCCCAGTACTTC. Translating gives CASSPEKSQYF. The whole variable domain, filled in from reference TRBV7-7 and TRBJ2-5, reads GAGVSQSPRYKVTKRGQDVTLRCDPISSHATLYWYQQALGQGPEFLTYFNYEAQPDKSGLPSDRFSAERPEGSISTLTIQRTEQRDSAMYRCASSPEKSQYFGPGTRLLVL.

This clonotype was counted many times. The chain employs TRBV7-9 and TRBJ2-7, with no clear D. The CDR3 is 14 residues long. V lost 5 bases and J 5 bases, leaving 16 bases between the germline ends. The germline CDR1 and CDR2 sequences are SEHNR and FQNEAQ (reference sequence). The CDR3 region has the DNA TGTGCCAGCAGCCCCAGGACCGGTATGGACGAGCAGTACTTC. This gives the protein CASSPRTGMDEQYF.

This clonotype came up once. The genes are TRBV19 and TRBJ2-1, with TRBD2 identical over 11 bases. CDR3 length: 17 residues. CDR1 and CDR2 from the germline V gene are LNHDA and SQIVND (reference sequence). Trimming removed 1 base from V and 2 bases from J; junction bases left unmatched: 4. CDR3 protein: CASSIGGLAATYNEQFF. CDR3 in DNA: TGTGCCAGTAGTATAGGGGGACTAGCGGCTACCTACAATGAGCAGTTCTTC.